Listed here are 5 T cell receptor beta chains from one sample, sequenced in a study of blood T cell repertoires in COVID-19. The table came from immunoSEQ multiplex PCR; TCRdb's copy has only in-frame clones and leaves some out. The sample shows 360,000 or so clones, about 88% of them seen only once. Sequencing used PBMCs or T cells enriched from blood (not recorded which). The source is a woman in her twenties or thirties who had been exposed to COVID-19.

V gene TRBV19 combines with J gene TRBJ2-3; 10 bases fit TRBD1. J lost 2 bases, V lost 5 bases, and 16 bases had no gene match. Germline CDR1 and CDR2: LNHDA and SQIVND (reference sequence). This CDR3 spans 19 amino acids. Written as DNA, the CDR3 is TGTGCCAGTAGTTGGGGAGTGCCGGGACAGGGGAGAGACACAGATACGCAGTATTTT. Amino acid sequence: CASSWGVPGQGRDTDTQYF.

The chain uses TRBV3-1 (or the pseudogene TRBV3-2) and TRBJ2-1; 9 nucleotides agree with TRBD2. The CDR3 is 16 residues long. Germline V gene data show CDR1 as LGHDT and CDR2 as YNNKEL (reference sequence). The J segment lost 5 bases and the V segment lost 4 bases, leaving 9 bases of the junction unmatched. CDR3 nucleotides: TGTGCCAGCAGCCTTCTAGGACTAGCGCGGGACAATGAGCAGTTCTTC. The encoded protein is CASSLLGLARDNEQFF.

This clone showed up just once. The V call is TRBV7-9, the J call TRBJ2-5; a weak D match, TRBD2 (6 bases). Trimming took 5 bases from V and 8 from J, leaving 15 bases between them. Germline V gene data show CDR1 as SEHNR and CDR2 as FQNEAQ (reference sequence). This CDR3 has 13 amino acids. DNA of the CDR3: TGTGCCAGCAGCCCCCTACCCGGGAGTACCCAGTACTTC. Its translation: CASSPLPGSTQYF.

The chain uses TRBV9 and TRBJ1-2; 8 bases fit TRBD1. The CDR3 has 14 amino acids. CDR1 and CDR2 (germline): SGDLS, YYNGEE. Trimming removed 0 bases from V and 11 bases from J; junction bases left unmatched: 9. Here the CDR3 DNA reads TGTGCCAGCAGCGTAGAAGTCAGGGGGCCTTATTACACCTTC. Translating it yields CASSVEVRGPYYTF.

The CDR3, as DNA: TGCGCCAGCAGCTCCCGGACAGGGTCAAATGGCTACACCTTC. Protein: CASSSRTGSNGYTF. J is TRBJ1-2 and V is TRBV5-1, with TRBD1 identical over 8 bases. V gave up 3 bases and J gave up 6 bases; unmatched junction bases: 7. Per germline, CDR1 SGHRS and CDR2 YFSETQ. CDR3 length: 14 residues.